Presented here are 21 T cell receptor beta chains from one specimen sequenced in a study of blood T cell repertoires in COVID-19. Sequenced by immunoSEQ multiplex PCR; TCRdb stores in-frame clones only, minus some. The sample yields fewer than 100,000 clones, 65% to 90% seen once. Source material: peripheral blood. The source is a man aged 60-69 years with acute or convalescent COVID-19.

In this sample, this clone turned up once. The chain couples TRBV9 to TRBJ1-3; possibly TRBD1 for D (5 bases). Germline V gene lookup returns CDR1 SGDLS and CDR2 YYNGEE. V lost 4 bases, J lost 6 bases, and 20 bases lay in between. The CDR3 has 16 residues. CDR3 sequence: CASSKDRSRVENTIYF. The CDR3, as DNA: TGTGCCAGCAGCAAAGACCGGAGCAGGGTCGAAAACACCATATATTTT.

The chain joins TRBV19 to TRBJ2-2; D might be TRBD2 (6 bases). There are 13 residues in the CDR3. Germline CDR1 and CDR2: LNHDA and SQIVND (reference sequence). V was pared by 5 bases and J by 6 bases, with 10 bases between. The CDR3 DNA is TGTGCCAGTAGTGCCCCGGGGGCCGGGGAGCTGTTTTTT. It codes for CASSAPGAGELFF.

This chain's CDR3 is CASMGGRATGNEQFF. In DNA form, the CDR3 reads TGTGCCAGCATGGGCGGGAGGGCCACGGGGAATGAGCAGTTCTTC. This chain joins TRBV6-5 and TRBJ2-1; 9 bases match TRBD2. Trimming cost V 7 bases and J 7 bases; bases outside gene matches: 11. Germline CDR1 is MNHEY and CDR2 is SVGAGI. The CDR3 is made up of 15 amino acids.

The rearrangement links TRBV6-5 to TRBJ2-1; no firm D call. CDR3 length: 13 residues. CDR1 MNHEY and CDR2 SVGAGI come from the germline V gene. Trimming took off 2 bases at V and 3 bases at J, with 5 bases between the two ends. CDR3: CASSYGVYNEQFF. The CDR3 nucleotides are TGTGCCAGCAGTTACGGAGTCTACAATGAGCAGTTCTTC.

The chain has TRBV18 and TRBJ2-7; perhaps TRBD1 as D (5 bases). Trimming stripped 5 bases from V and 3 bases from J, with 11 bases between. Germline-derived CDR1 and CDR2 are KGHSH and LQKENI. The CDR3 has 13 amino acids. CDR3 region: CASSTLQGYEQYF. In DNA, the CDR3 is TGTGCCAGCTCAACCCTGCAGGGCTACGAGCAGTACTTC.

The V and J genes are TRBV6-2 or TRBV6-3 and TRBJ1-5, with TRBD1 matching over 7 bases. The CDR3 extends over 15 amino acids. Germline CDR1 is MNHEY and CDR2 is SVGEGT. V lost 0 bases to trimming and J lost 5 bases; unmatched junction nucleotides: 4. In DNA form, the CDR3 reads TGTGCCAGCAGTTACTCCCAGGGGGACGATCAGCCCCAGCATTTT. Amino acid sequence: CASSYSQGDDQPQHF.

About this clone itself: The germline gene is not matched at one end of the junction; a read error may be the cause. The DNA of the CDR3 is TGTGCTAGCAGCCGTAGCGGGAACACCGGGGAGCTGTTTTTT. As protein: CASSRSGNTGELFF. This chain joins TRBV7-7 and TRBJ2-2, with TRBD2 as a possible D gene (6 bases). The CDR3 runs to 14 residues. Germline V gene lookup returns CDR1 SSHAT and CDR2 FNYEAQ (reference sequence). The full variable domain, rest sourced from reference TRBV7-7 and TRBJ2-2, is GAGVSQSPRYKVTKRGQDVTLRCDPISSHATLYWYQQALGQGPEFLTYFNYEAQPDKSGLPSDRFSAERPEGSISTLTIQRTEQRDSAMYRCASSRSGNTGELFFGEGSRLTVL.

The chain joins TRBV5-1 to TRBJ1-2; 7 bases align to TRBD1. The V gene's germline CDR1 is SGHRS and CDR2 YFSETQ. V lost 0 bases, J lost 4 bases, and 6 bases stayed unmatched. This CDR3 region has 15 residues. CDR3 DNA: TGCGCCAGCAGCTTGGGGATTTACAGGGGCTATGGCTACACCTTC. This translates into CASSLGIYRGYGYTF.

This clone was observed a single time. This rearrangement joins TRBV9 to TRBJ2-2; D perhaps matches TRBD2 (5 bases). The CDR3 sequence is 16 residues long. The V gene lost 0 bases and the J gene lost 6 bases, with 15 bases spanning the gap. Germline V gene lookup returns CDR1 SGDLS and CDR2 YYNGEE. CDR3 DNA sequence: TGTGCCAGCAGCGTAGGTCCGGGAAGGTACGCCGGGGAGCTGTTTTTT. Translating gives CASSVGPGRYAGELFF.

The chain links TRBV5-1 to TRBJ2-5; tentative D call: TRBD2 (5 bases). From germline, CDR1 is SGHRS and CDR2 YFSETQ. The CDR3 is 14 residues long. Trimming removed 5 bases from V and 2 bases from J, with 13 bases in between. The CDR3 region has the DNA TGCGCCAGCAGGGGAGTCGGGCAGCAAGAGACCCAGTACTTC. The encoded protein is CASRGVGQQETQYF.

The V and J genes are TRBV11-2 and TRBJ2-1; D is undetermined. The CDR3 has 14 residues. In germline, CDR1 is SGHAT, CDR2 FQNNGV. V shed 1 base and J shed 4 bases, with 8 bases lying between them. The CDR3 loop reads CASSLASPYNEQFF. Here the CDR3 DNA reads TGTGCCAGCAGCTTAGCGAGTCCGTACAATGAGCAGTTCTTC.

The sample holds one count of this clone. This chain links TRBV29-1 with TRBJ2-5, with 9 bases aligning to TRBD2. Trimming took 6 bases from V and 1 from J; bases not matched to a gene: 3. CDR1 and CDR2 (germline): SQVTM, ANQGSEA. The CDR3 spans 13 residues. The chain's CDR3 is CSVSSGVQETQYF. The DNA of the CDR3 is TGCAGCGTCTCTAGCGGGGTCCAAGAGACCCAGTACTTC.

This clone was seen once. The chain joins TRBV4-3 to TRBJ2-1; 11 nucleotides line up with TRBD2. V shed 5 bases, J shed 4 bases, and the junction held 10 bases outside the gene matches. This CDR3 contains 17 residues. Germline CDR1 and CDR2: LGHNA and YSLEER. The CDR3 sequence: CASSILSGGAGYNEQFF. The DNA of the CDR3 is TGCGCCAGCAGCATCCTTAGCGGGGGGGCCGGTTACAATGAGCAGTTCTTC.

The rearrangement uses TRBV5-3 and TRBJ2-1; 9 bases fit TRBD2. TRBV5-3 is identified as an open reading frame with a role that is uncertain. V was pared by 0 bases and J by 9 bases, with 13 bases of the junction left unmatched. The CDR3 extends over 17 amino acids. DNA of the CDR3: TGTGCCAGAAGCTTGGATCGCGGGGGGGCCAATAGCGGTGAGCAGTTCTTC. Residues: CARSLDRGGANSGEQFF.

V and J are TRBV21-1 and TRBJ1-6; the D call in the table, TRBD1, was not verified against the DNA. TRBV21-1 counts as a pseudogene. CDR3 size: 18 residues. The CDR3 DNA sequence: TGTGCCAGCAGCAAGGGACAGGGGGGGGCCTTTGCTGGGGTCCCCCTCCACTTT. It is translated as CASSKGQGGAFAGVPLHF.

The V gene is TRBV7-8, the J gene TRBJ1-2; a possible D gene is TRBD1 (6 bases). Trimming removed 5 bases from V and 6 bases from J, with 10 bases in between. CDR1 is SGHVS and CDR2 is FQNEAQ in the germline V gene. CDR3 length: 12 residues. Written as DNA, the CDR3 is TGTGCCAGCAGCCCGTGGACAGATGGCTACACCTTC. Translation gives CASSPWTDGYTF.

This clone was picked up a small number of times. V and J are TRBV30 and TRBJ1-1; 7 nucleotides align to TRBD1. The CDR3 has 15 residues. The J segment lost 4 bases and the V segment lost 8 bases, leaving 16 bases of the junction unmatched. The germline V gene has CDR1 GTSNPN and CDR2 SVGIG (reference sequence). The CDR3 loop is CALNDGTAWGTEAFF. As DNA, the CDR3 is TGTGCCCTAAACGACGGGACAGCCTGGGGCACTGAAGCTTTCTTT. The full variable domain, completed using reference TRBV30 and TRBJ1-1, is SQTIHQWPATLVQPVGSPLSLECTVEGTSNPNLYWYRQAAGRGLQLLFYSVGIGQISSEVPQNLSASRPQDRQFILSSKKLLLSDSGFYLCALNDGTAWGTEAFFGQGTRLTVV.

The V call is TRBV19, the J call TRBJ1-1, with D perhaps TRBD1 (6 bases). The CDR3 has 16 amino acids. V was trimmed by 3 bases and J by 3 bases, leaving 17 bases between them. CDR1 and CDR2 from the germline V gene are LNHDA and SQIVND (reference sequence). This CDR3 is CASSILRTGHYTEAFF. CDR3 DNA sequence: TGTGCCAGTAGTATTTTGCGAACGGGACACTACACTGAAGCTTTCTTT.

This chain joins TRBV27 and TRBJ1-2, with TRBD1 as a possible D gene (6 bases). CDR1 and CDR2 (germline): MNHEY, SMNVEV (reference sequence). The CDR3 contains 12 residues. Trimming removed 5 bases from V and 8 bases from J, with 12 bases in between. CDR3 sequence reads: CASSVRGGGYTF. CDR3 nucleotides: TGTGCCAGCAGTGTCAGGGGAGGGGGCTACACCTTC.

J is TRBJ2-1 and V is TRBV21-1; TRBD2 is the table's D call and was not checked against the DNA. TRBV21-1 is described as a pseudogene. The CDR3 runs to 19 residues. The CDR3 DNA reads as TGTGCCACACCTCCGAAAGGGGAACTAGCGGATATCTCCTACAATGAGCAGTTCTTC. This encodes CATPPKGELADISYNEQFF.

The V call is TRBV6-1, the J call TRBJ2-7; a possible D gene is TRBD2 (7 bases). This CDR3 is built from 14 residues. Germline V gene sequence: CDR1 MNHNS, CDR2 SASEGT. Trimming shortened V by 8 bases and J by 1 base, and 15 bases separated the two germline ends. The CDR3 spells CASSGGGASYEQYF. DNA for the CDR3: TGTGCCAGCTCTGGGGGGGGCGCTTCCTACGAGCAGTACTTC.